The sequence of this T cell receptor beta chain was determined in a study of shared clonotypes between healthy human individuals. The study's findings and limits: Clonotype sharing across a few donors was observed for 4% to 6.5% of naive CD4 clonotypes. Generation probability values for non-shared clonotypes were lower than those for clonotypes shared by all four donors.

The V gene end was trimmed by 6 bases and the J gene end by 6 bases; junction bases not matched to a gene: 7. The CDR3 runs 15 residues. Looked up from germline, CDR1 is SGHAT and CDR2 is FQDESV (reference sequence). In regard to this clone: Its target is not known.

Deep-level running was used for the assay. Every subset had its genomic DNA shared out evenly among several immunoSEQ plates. The table came from immunoSEQ multiplex PCR; TCRdb's copy has only in-frame clones and leaves some out. The table has about 2 million clones, 85% to 95% seen once. The V and J genes are TRBV11-1 and TRBJ2-7; 14 positions agree with TRBD2. This TCR was sampled from a man between 18 and 35 years old in good health. Specimen: naive CD4+ T cells sorted from blood. The subset here: CD45RA+ positively selected. Here the CDR3 DNA reads TGTGCCAGCAGACAATCCGGGACTAGCGGGGGCGAGCAGTACTTC. Protein product: CASRQSGTSGGEQYF.